This TCR beta chain appears in the sequencing data of a study of blood T cell repertoires in COVID-19. Study-wide context: The United States, Italy and Spain supplied acute and convalescent COVID-19 samples. T cells, B-cell-depleted T cells, or PBMCs supplied cDNA or gDNA.

V was pared by 3 bases and J by 4 bases, with 3 bases of the junction left unmatched. The germline V gene has CDR1 SGDLS and CDR2 YYNGEE. CDR3 length: 14 residues. Study processing details: Counts of nucleated cells, estimated from reference gene primer amplification, were obtained. Produced via immunoSEQ multiplex PCR; TCRdb's table is partial and in-frame only. Clonal size and the V and J genes are those of that table, whereas D and trimming came from the DNA. This table has about 87,000 clones, over 75% appearing once. Followed longitudinally, the Seattle patients had been enrolled during active infection.

The sequencing input was peripheral blood. This chain uses TRBV9 with TRBJ1-2; TRBD1 matches at 10 bases. This receptor was identified in a woman of 80 years or more with COVID-19, enrolled during active disease. The CDR3 DNA reads as TGTGCCAGCAGCGATTGGACAGGGGGCTATGGCTACACCTTC. Protein product: CASSDWTGGYGYTF.